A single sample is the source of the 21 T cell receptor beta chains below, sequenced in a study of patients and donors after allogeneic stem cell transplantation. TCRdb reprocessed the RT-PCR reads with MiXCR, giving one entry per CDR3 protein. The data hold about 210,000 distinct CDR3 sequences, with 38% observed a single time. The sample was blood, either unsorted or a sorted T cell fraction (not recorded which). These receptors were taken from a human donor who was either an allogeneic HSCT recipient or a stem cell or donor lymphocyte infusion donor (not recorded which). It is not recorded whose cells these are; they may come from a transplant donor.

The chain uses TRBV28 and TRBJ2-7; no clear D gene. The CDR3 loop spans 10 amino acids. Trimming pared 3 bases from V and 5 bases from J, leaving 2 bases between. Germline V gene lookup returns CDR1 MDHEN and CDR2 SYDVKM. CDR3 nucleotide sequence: TGTGCCAGCAGTTTTGACGAGCAGTACTTC. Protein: CASSFDEQYF.

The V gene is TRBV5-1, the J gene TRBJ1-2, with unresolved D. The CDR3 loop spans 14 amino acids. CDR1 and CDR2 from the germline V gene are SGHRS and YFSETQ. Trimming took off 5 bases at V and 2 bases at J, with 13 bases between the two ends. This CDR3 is CASSSGTFNYGYTF. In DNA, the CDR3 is TGCGCCAGCAGTTCGGGCACCTTCAACTATGGCTACACCTTC.

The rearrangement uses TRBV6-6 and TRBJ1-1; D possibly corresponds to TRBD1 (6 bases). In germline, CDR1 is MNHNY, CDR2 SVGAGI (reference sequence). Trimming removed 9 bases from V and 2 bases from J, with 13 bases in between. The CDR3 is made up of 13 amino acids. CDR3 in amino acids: CASGKQGNTEAFF. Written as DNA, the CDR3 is TGTGCCAGTGGGAAACAGGGTAACACTGAAGCTTTCTTT.

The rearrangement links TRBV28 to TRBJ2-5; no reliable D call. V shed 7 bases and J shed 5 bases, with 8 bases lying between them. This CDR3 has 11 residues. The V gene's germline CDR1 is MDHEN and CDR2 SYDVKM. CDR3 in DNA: TGTGCCAGCACACGTAGGGAGACCCAGTACTTC. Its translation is CASTRRETQYF.

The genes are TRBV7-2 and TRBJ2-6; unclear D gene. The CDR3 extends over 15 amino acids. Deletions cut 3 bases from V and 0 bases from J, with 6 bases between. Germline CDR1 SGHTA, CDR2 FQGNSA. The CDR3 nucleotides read TGTGCCAGCAGCTTTGACATCTCTGGGGCCAACGTCCTGACTTTC. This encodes CASSFDISGANVLTF.

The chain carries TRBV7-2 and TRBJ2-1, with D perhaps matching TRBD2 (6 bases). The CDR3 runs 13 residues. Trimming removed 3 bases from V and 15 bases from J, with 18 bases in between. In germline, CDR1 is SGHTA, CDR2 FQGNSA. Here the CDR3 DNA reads TGTGCCAGCAGCTTTTACCGGGACTCACAATTGTTCTTC. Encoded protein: CASSFYRDSQLFF.

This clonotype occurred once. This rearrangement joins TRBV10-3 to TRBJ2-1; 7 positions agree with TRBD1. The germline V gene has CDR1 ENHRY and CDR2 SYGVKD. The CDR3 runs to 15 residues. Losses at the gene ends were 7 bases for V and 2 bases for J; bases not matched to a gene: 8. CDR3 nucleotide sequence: TGTGCCATCAAGGGGGCAGGGTTAACCTACAATGAGCAGTTCTTC. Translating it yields CAIKGAGLTYNEQFF.

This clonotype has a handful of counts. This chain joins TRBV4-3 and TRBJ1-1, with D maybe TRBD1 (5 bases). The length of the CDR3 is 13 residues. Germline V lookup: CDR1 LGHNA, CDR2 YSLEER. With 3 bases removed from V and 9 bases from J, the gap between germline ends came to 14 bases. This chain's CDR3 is CASSHGPRGKAFF. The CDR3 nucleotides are TGCGCCAGCAGCCATGGACCCCGGGGCAAAGCTTTCTTT.

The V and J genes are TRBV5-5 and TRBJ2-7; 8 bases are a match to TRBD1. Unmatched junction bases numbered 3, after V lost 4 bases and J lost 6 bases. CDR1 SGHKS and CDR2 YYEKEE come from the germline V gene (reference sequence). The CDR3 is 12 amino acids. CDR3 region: CASSKDRAEQYF. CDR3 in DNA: TGTGCCAGCAGCAAGGACAGGGCCGAGCAGTACTTC. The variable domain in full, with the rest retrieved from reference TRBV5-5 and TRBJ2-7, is DAGVTQSPTHLIKTRGQQVTLRCSPISGHKSVSWYQQVLGQGPQFIFQYYEKEERGRGNFPDRFSARQFPNYSSELNVNALLLGDSALYLCASSKDRAEQYFGPGTRLTVT.

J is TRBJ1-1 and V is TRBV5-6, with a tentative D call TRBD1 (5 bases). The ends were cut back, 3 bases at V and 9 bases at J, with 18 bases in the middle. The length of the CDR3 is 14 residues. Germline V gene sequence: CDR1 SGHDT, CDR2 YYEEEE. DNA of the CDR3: TGTGCCAGCAGCTGGGGGAAACGGACGTTTAAAGCTTTCTTT. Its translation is CASSWGKRTFKAFF.

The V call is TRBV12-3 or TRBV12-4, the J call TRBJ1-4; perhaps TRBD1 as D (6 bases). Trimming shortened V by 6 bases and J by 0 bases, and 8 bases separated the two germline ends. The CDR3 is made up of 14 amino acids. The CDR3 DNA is TGTGCCAGCAGCAAGGGGGCAACTAATGAAAAACTGTTTTTT. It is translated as CASSKGATNEKLFF.

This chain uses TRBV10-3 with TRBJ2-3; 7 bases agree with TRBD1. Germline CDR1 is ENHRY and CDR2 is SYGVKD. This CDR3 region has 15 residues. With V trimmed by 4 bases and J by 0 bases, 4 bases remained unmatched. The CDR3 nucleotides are TGTGCCATCAGTGTTACAGGGGAAAGCACAGATACGCAGTATTTT. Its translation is CAISVTGESTDTQYF.

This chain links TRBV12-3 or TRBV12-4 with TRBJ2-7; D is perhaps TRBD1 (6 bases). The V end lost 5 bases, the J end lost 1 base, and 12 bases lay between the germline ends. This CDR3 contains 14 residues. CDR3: CASSPSDRSYEQYF. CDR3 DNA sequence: TGTGCCAGCAGTCCTTCGGACAGATCCTACGAGCAGTACTTC.

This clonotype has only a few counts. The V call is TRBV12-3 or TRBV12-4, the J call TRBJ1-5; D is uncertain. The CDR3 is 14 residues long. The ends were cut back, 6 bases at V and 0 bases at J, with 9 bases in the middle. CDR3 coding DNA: TGTGCCAGCAGGGATTTTTATAGCAATCAGCCCCAGCATTTT. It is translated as CASRDFYSNQPQHF.

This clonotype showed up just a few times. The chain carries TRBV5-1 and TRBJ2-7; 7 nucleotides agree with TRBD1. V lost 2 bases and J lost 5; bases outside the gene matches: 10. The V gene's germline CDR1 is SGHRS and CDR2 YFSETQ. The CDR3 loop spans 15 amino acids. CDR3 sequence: CASSFGNRGANEQYF. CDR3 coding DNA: TGCGCCAGCAGCTTTGGGAACAGGGGAGCGAACGAGCAGTACTTC.

The CDR3, as DNA: TGTGCCAGCAGTTCCCCCCCGACAGATACGCAGTATTTT. Amino acid sequence: CASSSPPTDTQYF. V gene TRBV12-3 or TRBV12-4 combines with J gene TRBJ2-3; D gene uncertain. CDR3 length equals 13 residues. The V and J ends lost 4 bases and 3 bases respectively, with 8 bases between them.

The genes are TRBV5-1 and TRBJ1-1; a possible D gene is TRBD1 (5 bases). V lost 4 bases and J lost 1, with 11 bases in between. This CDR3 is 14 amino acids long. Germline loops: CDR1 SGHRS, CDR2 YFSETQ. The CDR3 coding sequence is TGCGCCAGCAGCGTGGGACTCCAGAACACTGAAGCTTTCTTT. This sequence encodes CASSVGLQNTEAFF.

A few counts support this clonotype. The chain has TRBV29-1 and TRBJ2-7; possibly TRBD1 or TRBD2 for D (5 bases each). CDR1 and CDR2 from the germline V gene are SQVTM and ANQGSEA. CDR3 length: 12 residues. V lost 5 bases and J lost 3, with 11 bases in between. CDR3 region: CSVWDRDYEQYF. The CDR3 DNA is TGCAGCGTTTGGGACCGAGACTACGAGCAGTACTTC.

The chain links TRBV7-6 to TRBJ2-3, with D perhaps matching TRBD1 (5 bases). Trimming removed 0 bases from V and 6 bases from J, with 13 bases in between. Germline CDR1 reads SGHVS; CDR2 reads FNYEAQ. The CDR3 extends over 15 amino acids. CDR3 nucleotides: TGTGCCAGCAGCTTAGCGGGGCACGGAGCGGATACGCAGTATTTT. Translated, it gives CASSLAGHGADTQYF. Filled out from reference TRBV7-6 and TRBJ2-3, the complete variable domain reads GAGVSQSPRYKVTKRGQDVALRCDPISGHVSLYWYRQALGQGPEFLTYFNYEAQQDKSGLPNDRFSAERPEGSISTLTIQRTEQRDSAMYRCASSLAGHGADTQYFGPGTRLTVL.

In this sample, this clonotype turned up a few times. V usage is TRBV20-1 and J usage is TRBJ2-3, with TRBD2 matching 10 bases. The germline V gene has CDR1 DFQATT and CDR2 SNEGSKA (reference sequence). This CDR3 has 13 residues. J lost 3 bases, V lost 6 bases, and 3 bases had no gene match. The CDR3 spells CSALAGGTDTQYF. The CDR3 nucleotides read TGCAGTGCGTTAGCGGGGGGAACAGATACGCAGTATTTT.

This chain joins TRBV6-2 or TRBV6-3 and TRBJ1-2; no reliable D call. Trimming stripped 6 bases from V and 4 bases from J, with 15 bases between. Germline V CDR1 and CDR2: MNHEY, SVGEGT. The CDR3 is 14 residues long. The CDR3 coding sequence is TGTGCCAGCAGGGAGCCCGGACGGATCTATGGCTACACCTTC. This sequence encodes CASREPGRIYGYTF.